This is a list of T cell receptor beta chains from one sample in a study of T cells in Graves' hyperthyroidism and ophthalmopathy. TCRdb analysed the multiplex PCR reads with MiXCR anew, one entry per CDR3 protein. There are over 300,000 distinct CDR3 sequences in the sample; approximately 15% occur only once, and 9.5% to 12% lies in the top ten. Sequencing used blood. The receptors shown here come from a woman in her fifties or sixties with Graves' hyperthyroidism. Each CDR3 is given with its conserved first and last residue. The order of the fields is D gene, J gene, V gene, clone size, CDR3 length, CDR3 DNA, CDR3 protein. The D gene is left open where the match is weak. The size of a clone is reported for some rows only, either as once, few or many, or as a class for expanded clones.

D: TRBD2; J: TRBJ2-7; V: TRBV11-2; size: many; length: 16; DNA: TGTGCCAGCAGCTTAGTTGGCTCTAGCGGGACGTACGAGCAGTACTTC; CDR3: CASSLVGSSGTYEQYF
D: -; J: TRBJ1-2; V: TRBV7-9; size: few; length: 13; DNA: TGTGCCAGCAGCTCCGTTCAGGGGTTTGGCTACACCTTC; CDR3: CASSSVQGFGYTF
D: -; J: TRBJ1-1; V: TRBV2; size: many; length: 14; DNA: TGTGCCAGCAGGGGAAACGTTATGAGCACTGAAGCTTTCTTT; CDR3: CASRGNVMSTEAFF
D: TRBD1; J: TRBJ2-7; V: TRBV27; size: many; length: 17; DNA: TGTGCCAGCAGTTTATCCCCGCGACAGGGGAGCTCCTACGAGCAGTACTTC; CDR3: CASSLSPRQGSSYEQYF
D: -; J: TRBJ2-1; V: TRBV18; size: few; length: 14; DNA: TGTGCCAGCTCACTTAGGGGGGGGCTCAATGAGCAGTTCTTC; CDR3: CASSLRGGLNEQFF
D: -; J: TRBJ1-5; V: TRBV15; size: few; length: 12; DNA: TGTGCCACCAGCAGAGCGGCCGGGCCCCAGCATTTT; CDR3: CATSRAAGPQHF
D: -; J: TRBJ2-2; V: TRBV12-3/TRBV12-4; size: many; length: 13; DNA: TGTGCCAGCGGGACATCGAACACCGGGGAGCTGTTTTTT; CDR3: CASGTSNTGELFF
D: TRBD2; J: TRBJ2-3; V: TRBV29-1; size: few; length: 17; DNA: TGCAGCGTTGAAGGGTCGTATACTAGCGGGAGAACAGATACGCAGTATTTT; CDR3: CSVEGSYTSGRTDTQYF
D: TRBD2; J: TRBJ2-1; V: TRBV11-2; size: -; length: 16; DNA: TGTGCCAGCAGCTTAGAAGCTAGCGGGAGAGGGAATGAGCAGTTCTTC; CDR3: CASSLEASGRGNEQFF
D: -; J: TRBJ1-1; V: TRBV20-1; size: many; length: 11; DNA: TGCAGTGCTAGAGGCCCGGGGGAAGCTTTCTTT; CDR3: CSARGPGEAFF
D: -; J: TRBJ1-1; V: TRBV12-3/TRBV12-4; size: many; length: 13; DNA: TGTGCCAGCTCACCACCAGGCGGGGCTGAAGCTTTCTTT; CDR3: CASSPPGGAEAFF
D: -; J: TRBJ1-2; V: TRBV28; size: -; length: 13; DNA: TGTGCCAGCAGCCTCCTCGGGCTCCGAGGGTACACCTTC; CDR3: CASSLLGLRGYTF
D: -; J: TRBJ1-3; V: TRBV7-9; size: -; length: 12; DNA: TGTGCCAGCAGCCCCTGGGGAAACACCATATATTTT; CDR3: CASSPWGNTIYF
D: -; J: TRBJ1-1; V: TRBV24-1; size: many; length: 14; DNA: TGTGCCACCAGTGATGTCCATGACCTTAGAGGAGCTTTCTTT; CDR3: CATSDVHDLRGAFF
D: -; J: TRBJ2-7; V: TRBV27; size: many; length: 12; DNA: TGTGCCAGCAGTTTAGGCAGGGGCGAGCAGTACTTC; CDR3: CASSLGRGEQYF
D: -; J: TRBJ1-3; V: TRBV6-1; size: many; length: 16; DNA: TGTGCCAGCAGCCGAGACGTACAGAGCTCTGGAAACACCATATATTTT; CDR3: CASSRDVQSSGNTIYF
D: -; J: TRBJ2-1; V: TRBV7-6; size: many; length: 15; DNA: TGTGCCAGCAGCTTATATGAGGATGTGAAAAATGAGCAGTTCTTC; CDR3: CASSLYEDVKNEQFF
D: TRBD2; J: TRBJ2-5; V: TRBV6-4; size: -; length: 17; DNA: TGTGCCAGCAGTGACTCGAATCCCCGCGGGGGGGAAGAGACCCAGTACTTC; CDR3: CASSDSNPRGGEETQYF
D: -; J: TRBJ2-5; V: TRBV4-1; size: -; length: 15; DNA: TGCGTCAGCAGCCAAGACGGTCGGAAGCAAGAGACCCAGTACTTC; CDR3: CVSSQDGRKQETQYF
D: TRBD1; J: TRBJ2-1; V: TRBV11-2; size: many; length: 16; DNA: TGTGCCAGCAGACTCGGAAGGGGACAGGGCCGGCATGAGCAGTTCTTC; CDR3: CASRLGRGQGRHEQFF
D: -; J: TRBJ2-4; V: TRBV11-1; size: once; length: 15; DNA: TGTGCCAGCAGCTTAGCGGGGGGCGCAGCCAGCATTCAGTACTTC; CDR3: CASSLAGGAASIQYF
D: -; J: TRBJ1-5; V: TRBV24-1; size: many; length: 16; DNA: TGTGCCACCAGTGACACGACAGGTTCCCCTGATCAGCCCCAGCATTTT; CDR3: CATSDTTGSPDQPQHF
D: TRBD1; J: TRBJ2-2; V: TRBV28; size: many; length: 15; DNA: TGTGCCAGCAGTTTCCGGGACAGGAACACCGGGGAGCTGTTTTTT; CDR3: CASSFRDRNTGELFF
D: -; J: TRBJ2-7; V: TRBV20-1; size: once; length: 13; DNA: TGCGGTGCTAGTCTCGTTACGGGATACGAGCAGTACTTC; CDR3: CGASLVTGYEQYF